The rows below give T cell receptor beta chains drawn from one sample of a study of cytomegalovirus exposure and HLA in healthy donors. Profiled with immunoSEQ multiplex PCR; TCRdb holds only in-frame clones, not every one. This table has some 130,000 clones, roughly 78% appearing once. Sequencing input: PBMCs. The source is a young man in good health. Each CDR3 is given with its conserved first and last residue. A D gene is named only where the DNA matches it firmly. Rows may omit the clone size; those that give it use once, few, many or a size class.

CDR3 length: 16
D gene: NA
J gene: TRBJ2-7
clone size: NA
V gene: TRBV6-4
CDR3 DNA: TGTGCCAGCAGTGACTCGACTGGCAGACGTCCCTACGAGCAGTACTTC
CDR3 protein: CASSDSTGRRPYEQYF

CDR3 length: 16
D gene: TRBD1
J gene: TRBJ2-7
clone size: NA
V gene: TRBV5-6
CDR3 DNA: TGTGCCAGCTCCTTACCCGGGACAGGGCTCTCCTACGAGCAGTACTTC
CDR3 protein: CASSLPGTGLSYEQYF

CDR3 length: 19
D gene: TRBD1
J gene: TRBJ2-7
clone size: NA
V gene: TRBV7-9
CDR3 DNA: TGTGCCAGCAGACTACACACCAGGGGGCCGGGACCTAAGGCCTACGAGCAGTACTTC
CDR3 protein: CASRLHTRGPGPKAYEQYF

CDR3 length: 15
D gene: TRBD1
J gene: TRBJ1-2
clone size: NA
V gene: TRBV28
CDR3 DNA: TGTGCCAGCAGAGCAACAGGGGGCGGGAACTATGGCTACACCTTC
CDR3 protein: CASRATGGGNYGYTF

CDR3 length: 14
D gene: NA
J gene: TRBJ1-4
clone size: NA
V gene: TRBV5-1
CDR3 DNA: TGCGCCAGCAGTAATATAGCAGCTAATGAAAAACTGTTTTTT
CDR3 protein: CASSNIAANEKLFF

CDR3 length: 14
D gene: NA
J gene: TRBJ2-7
clone size: NA
V gene: TRBV27
CDR3 DNA: TGTGCCAGCAACCCAACTGGGACAAATTACGAGCAGTACTTC
CDR3 protein: CASNPTGTNYEQYF

CDR3 length: 13
D gene: NA
J gene: TRBJ2-5
clone size: NA
V gene: TRBV2
CDR3 DNA: TGTGCCAGCAGGCAGGACAGCCAAGAGACCCAGTACTTC
CDR3 protein: CASRQDSQETQYF

CDR3 length: 13
D gene: NA
J gene: TRBJ2-1
clone size: NA
V gene: TRBV6-5
CDR3 DNA: TGTGCCAGCAGCCTCCCCCCCTACAATGAGCAGTTCTTC
CDR3 protein: CASSLPPYNEQFF

CDR3 length: 14
D gene: NA
J gene: TRBJ1-5
clone size: NA
V gene: TRBV18
CDR3 DNA: TGTGCCAGCTCACCAGACAGTGAATATCAGCCCCAGCATTTT
CDR3 protein: CASSPDSEYQPQHF

CDR3 length: 17
D gene: NA
J gene: TRBJ2-1
clone size: NA
V gene: TRBV7-3
CDR3 DNA: TGTTCCAGCAGGCTCAGAGGGGGAGATCGATCCTACAATGAGCAGTTCTTC
CDR3 protein: CSSRLRGGDRSYNEQFF

CDR3 length: 14
D gene: TRBD1
J gene: TRBJ1-1
clone size: few
V gene: TRBV5-1
CDR3 DNA: TGCGCCAGCAGCCTAGCGACAGGGGAGACTGAAGCTTTCTTT
CDR3 protein: CASSLATGETEAFF

CDR3 length: 13
D gene: NA
J gene: TRBJ1-2
clone size: NA
V gene: TRBV11-1
CDR3 DNA: TGTGCCAGCAGCCCGGACATAGACTATGGCTACACCTTC
CDR3 protein: CASSPDIDYGYTF

CDR3 length: 13
D gene: NA
J gene: TRBJ2-5
clone size: NA
V gene: TRBV12-2
CDR3 DNA: TGTGCAAGTCGCTTAGGAGGTAAGGAGACCCAGTACTTC
CDR3 protein: CASRLGGKETQYF

CDR3 length: 15
D gene: NA
J gene: TRBJ2-7
clone size: NA
V gene: TRBV5-6
CDR3 DNA: TGTGCCAGCAGCTTGTGGGCCGGATTCCTCTACGAGCAGTACTTC
CDR3 protein: CASSLWAGFLYEQYF

CDR3 length: 14
D gene: NA
J gene: TRBJ1-2
clone size: NA
V gene: TRBV5-4
CDR3 DNA: TGTGCCAGCAGCGCCGAGGTGTCCTACTATGGCTACACCTTC
CDR3 protein: CASSAEVSYYGYTF

CDR3 length: 13
D gene: NA
J gene: TRBJ2-5
clone size: few
V gene: TRBV15
CDR3 DNA: TGTGCCACCAGCAGGAGTTACCAAGAGACCCAGTACTTC
CDR3 protein: CATSRSYQETQYF

CDR3 length: 15
D gene: NA
J gene: TRBJ2-3
clone size: NA
V gene: TRBV6-1
CDR3 DNA: TGTGCCAGCAGTGTATCAGTGGGCGTCGCAGATACGCAGTATTTT
CDR3 protein: CASSVSVGVADTQYF

CDR3 length: 15
D gene: TRBD2
J gene: TRBJ2-5
clone size: few
V gene: TRBV7-8
CDR3 DNA: TGTGCCAGCAGCTTGTTCGCGGGAGGGCCAGAGACCCAGTACTTC
CDR3 protein: CASSLFAGGPETQYF

CDR3 length: 16
D gene: TRBD2
J gene: TRBJ2-3
clone size: NA
V gene: TRBV9
CDR3 DNA: TGTGCCAGCAGCGCATTGTTAGCGGGAGGATCAGATACGCAGTATTTT
CDR3 protein: CASSALLAGGSDTQYF

CDR3 length: 13
D gene: NA
J gene: TRBJ1-3
clone size: NA
V gene: TRBV7-3
CDR3 DNA: TGTGCCAGCTCGACAGGCTCTGGAAACACCATATATTTT
CDR3 protein: CASSTGSGNTIYF

CDR3 length: 17
D gene: TRBD2
J gene: TRBJ2-2
clone size: NA
V gene: TRBV19
CDR3 DNA: TGTGCCAGCTACCCCCGGGGGCTAGCGGGAGAGGGCGGGGAGCTGTTTTTT
CDR3 protein: CASYPRGLAGEGGELFF

CDR3 length: 15
D gene: NA
J gene: TRBJ2-7
clone size: NA
V gene: TRBV6-5
CDR3 DNA: TGTGCCAGCAGTTACTCGGGGAGTTCCTCAGTAGAGCAGTACTTC
CDR3 protein: CASSYSGSSSVEQYF